The clone carrying this T cell receptor beta chain was seen only once. The antigen is unknown. The data belong to a study of OX40 agonist ivuxolimab in advanced cancers. Whole-study context: Partial responses were achieved by three patients: one hepatocellular carcinoma, two cutaneous melanoma.

The study, taken as a whole, reports: Expanded peripheral T cells had an undetermined antigen specificity.

CDR3 length: 16 amino acids. The V end was cut by 6 bases, the J end by 0 bases, with 12 bases between. Per germline, CDR1 KGHSH and CDR2 LQKENI. The assay was immunoSEQ multiplex PCR, and TCRdb's table has in-frame clones only and misses some. This repertoire shows 70,000 to 80,000 clones, about 89% found once; its top ten account for approximately 0.38%. The source was CD4+ or CD8+ T cells sorted from blood, collected in a trial of the OX40 agonist ivuxolimab. The clonotype originates from an adult with an advanced solid tumor such as melanoma, head and neck, liver or kidney cancer. V gene TRBV18 combines with J gene TRBJ1-6, with a tentative D call TRBD1 (5 bases). The CDR3 protein is CASSEQGSSYNSPLHF. The DNA for the CDR3 is TGTGCCAGCTCGGAGCAGGGTAGCTCCTATAATTCACCCCTCCACTTT.